Below, 20 T cell receptor beta chains from the same sample are listed, as sequenced in a study of identical twins. TCRdb re-called the 5' RACE reads through MiXCR, storing one row per CDR3 protein. This table has just over 450,000 distinct CDR3 sequences, 13% to 15% appearing once. These data are also associated with another study on yellow fever vaccine responses in identical twins.

The sequenced sample consisted of CD4+ T cells sorted from blood. The receptors shown here come from a woman in her late teens or twenties in good health.

This clonotype was seen only a few times. The V call is TRBV4-3, the J call TRBJ2-4, with 9 bases matching TRBD2. This CDR3 contains 19 residues. The V gene's germline CDR1 is LGHNA and CDR2 YSLEER. V dropped 0 bases and J dropped 2; count of bases not matched to a gene: 11. CDR3 region: CASSQDPSGIDATKNIQYF. As DNA, the CDR3 is TGCGCCAGCAGCCAAGATCCTAGCGGGATCGATGCGACCAAAAACATTCAGTACTTC.

V and J are TRBV5-1 and TRBJ2-1, with a weak D call TRBD2 (5 bases). Germline V gene lookup returns CDR1 SGHRS and CDR2 YFSETQ. The CDR3 runs 15 residues. Trimming shortened V by 3 bases and J by 5 bases, and 15 bases separated the two germline ends. This CDR3 reads CASSSTSPQDNEQFF. In nucleotides, the CDR3 is TGCGCCAGCAGCTCTACTAGTCCTCAAGACAATGAGCAGTTCTTC.

The chain carries TRBV28 and TRBJ2-1; 8 bases match TRBD2. This CDR3 has 13 residues. The J segment lost 6 bases and the V segment lost 8 bases, leaving 6 bases of the junction unmatched. Germline CDR1 is MDHEN and CDR2 is SYDVKM. The CDR3 is CASRVLAGNEQFF. The CDR3 coding sequence is TGTGCCAGCCGTGTCCTAGCGGGCAATGAGCAGTTCTTC.

V usage is TRBV7-9 and J usage is TRBJ2-3; 9 bases align to TRBD1. CDR1 is SEHNR and CDR2 is FQNEAQ in the germline V gene (reference sequence). The V and J ends lost 0 bases and 13 bases, in that order; junction bases with no gene match: 5. The CDR3 has 13 residues. CDR3 nucleotide sequence: TGTGCCAGCAGCTTAGCTACCGGGACAGGGAAGTATTTT. It encodes CASSLATGTGKYF.

This clonotype was observed many times. J is TRBJ2-7 and V is TRBV6-1, with 8 positions matching TRBD1. Trimming took 6 bases from V and 3 from J; bases not matched to a gene: 10. Germline lookup yields CDR1 MNHNS and CDR2 SASEGT. The CDR3 sequence is 15 residues long. CDR3 residues: CASSPTGQGLYEQYF. The CDR3 coding sequence is TGTGCCAGCAGCCCTACCGGACAGGGACTCTACGAGCAGTACTTC.

The chain links TRBV24-1 to TRBJ2-1, with D uncertain. Between the trimmed V and J ends, which lost 4 bases and 1 base, there was a span of 7 bases. The CDR3 is 14 amino acids. Per the germline V gene, CDR1 is KGHDR and CDR2 is SFDVKD. The CDR3 nucleotides read TGTGCCACCAGTGACCCGGGTTCCTACAATGAGCAGTTCTTC. Translating it yields CATSDPGSYNEQFF.

This clonotype was detected a few times. The chain combines TRBV28 with TRBJ1-5, with 8 bases lining up with TRBD1. The CDR3 is made up of 15 amino acids. V lost 3 bases to trimming and J lost 6 bases; unmatched junction nucleotides: 7. Germline V CDR1 and CDR2: MDHEN, SYDVKM. The DNA for the CDR3 is TGTGCCAGCAGTTTCGACGGGACAGGTATTCAGCCCCAGCATTTT. Residues: CASSFDGTGIQPQHF.

The V gene is TRBV20-1, the J gene TRBJ2-1; TRBD2 matches 10 bases. Losses at the gene ends were 5 bases for V and 8 bases for J; bases not matched to a gene: 6. The germline V gene encodes CDR1 DFQATT and CDR2 SNEGSKA (reference sequence). The CDR3 extends over 13 amino acids. CDR3 sequence (DNA): TGCAGTGCTTATAAGCGGGAGGGCGATGAGCAGTTCTTC. It encodes CSAYKREGDEQFF.

The genes are TRBV5-1 and TRBJ2-7; the D gene could be TRBD1 or TRBD2 (5 bases each). From germline, CDR1 is SGHRS and CDR2 YFSETQ. V lost 4 bases, J lost 6 bases, and 8 bases lay in between. The CDR3 is 11 amino acids. The CDR3 nucleotides are TGCGCCAGCAGCGAAGGGACCGAGCAGTACTTC. It encodes CASSEGTEQYF.

This clonotype appeared many times. The chain employs TRBV3-1 and TRBJ2-7; weak D call: TRBD2 (7 bases). The germline V gene encodes CDR1 LGHDT and CDR2 YNNKEL (reference sequence). Trimming removed 4 bases from V and 0 bases from J, with 10 bases in between. This CDR3 spans 14 amino acids. CDR3 region: CASSRRGASYEQYF. Here the CDR3 DNA reads TGTGCCAGCAGCCGTCGGGGGGCCTCCTACGAGCAGTACTTC.

The V call is TRBV6-2 or TRBV6-3, the J call TRBJ2-7, with TRBD1 identical over 7 bases. V trimming: 5 bases; J trimming: 4 bases; junction bases outside the gene matches: 8. The CDR3 has 14 residues. Germline lookup yields CDR1 MNHEY and CDR2 SVGEGT. CDR3 amino acids: CASSARDSAYEQYF. The CDR3 region has the DNA TGTGCCAGCAGTGCACGGGACAGCGCTTACGAGCAGTACTTC.

V usage is TRBV5-1 and J usage is TRBJ2-4; D is possibly TRBD1 or TRBD2 (6 bases each). CDR3 length equals 15 residues. V shed 0 bases and J shed 7 bases, with 14 bases lying between them. Germline CDR1 reads SGHRS; CDR2 reads YFSETQ. The CDR3 region is CASSLGPGDKNIQYF. The CDR3 bases are TGCGCCAGCAGCTTGGGTCCGGGGGACAAGAACATTCAGTACTTC. The complete variable domain, with remaining parts taken from reference TRBV5-1 and TRBJ2-4, reads KAGVTQTPRYLIKTRGQQVTLSCSPISGHRSVSWYQQTPGQGLQFLFEYFSETQRNKGNFPGRFSGRQFSNSRSEMNVSTLELGDSALYLCASSLGPGDKNIQYFGAGTRLSVL.

This clonotype has a handful of counts. The gene calls are TRBV20-1 and TRBJ2-4; D may match TRBD1 or TRBD2 (5 bases each). This CDR3 comprises 18 residues. The V gene's germline CDR1 is DFQATT and CDR2 SNEGSKA (reference sequence). Trimming took off 0 bases at V and 7 bases at J, with 25 bases between the two ends. The CDR3 region is CSARDRGPAGYDSNIQYF. In nucleotides, the CDR3 is TGCAGTGCTAGAGATAGGGGACCGGCAGGGTATGATTCGAACATTCAGTACTTC.

This clonotype was observed a handful of times. The J gene is TRBJ1-1, the V gene TRBV5-5; TRBD1 matches 7 bases. The germline gives CDR1 SGHKS, CDR2 YYEKEE (reference sequence). With V trimmed by 0 bases and J by 1 base, 9 bases remained unmatched. The CDR3 totals 17 residues. CDR3 sequence: CASSLAPGQATNTEAFF. CDR3 sequence (DNA): TGTGCCAGCAGCTTGGCCCCCGGACAGGCCACGAACACTGAAGCTTTCTTT.

This clonotype appeared a few times. This chain links TRBV11-3 with TRBJ2-7; a weak D match, TRBD1 (6 bases). The CDR3 covers 13 residues. From germline, CDR1 is SGHNT and CDR2 YENEEA. The germline V and J ends were trimmed by 5 bases and 2 bases, with 10 bases remaining between them. CDR3 DNA: TGTGCCAGCAGCACCGGACAGACCTACGAGCAGTACTTC. Its protein is CASSTGQTYEQYF. Together with reference TRBV11-3 and TRBJ2-7, the CDR3 gives the full variable domain: EAGVVQSPRYKIIEKKQPVAFWCNPISGHNTLYWYLQNLGQGPELLIRYENEEAVDDSQLPKDRFSAERLKGVDSTLKIQPAELGDSAVYLCASSTGQTYEQYFGPGTRLTVT.

The chain recombines TRBV5-8 with TRBJ2-7, with 11 bases aligning to TRBD2. Trimming took 5 bases from V and 3 from J; bases not matched to a gene: 7. The CDR3 sequence is 15 residues long. Germline CDR1 is SGHTS and CDR2 is YDEGEE. The CDR3 sequence: CASRPGSGRDYEQYF. The CDR3 DNA reads as TGTGCCAGCAGGCCCGGTAGCGGGAGGGACTACGAGCAGTACTTC.

The gene calls are TRBV18 and TRBJ2-7, with a possible D match to TRBD2 (5 bases). The CDR3 consists of 15 residues. Germline V CDR1 and CDR2: KGHSH, LQKENI. Trimming stripped 4 bases from V and 3 bases from J, with 16 bases between. CDR3 sequence (DNA): TGTGCCAGCTCACTCCACCGAGGGTCCTTCTACGAGCAGTACTTC. Encoded protein: CASSLHRGSFYEQYF.

This chain uses TRBV6-5 with TRBJ2-5; D assignment may be TRBD1 or TRBD2 (5 bases each). The CDR3 is made up of 15 amino acids. The V end lost 0 bases, the J end lost 2 bases, and 10 bases lay between the germline ends. Germline lookup yields CDR1 MNHEY and CDR2 SVGAGI. The CDR3 DNA follows: TGTGCCAGCAGTTACTCTACGGGGCTTCAAGAGACCCAGTACTTC. Translation: CASSYSTGLQETQYF.

The J gene is TRBJ2-3, the V gene TRBV20-1; D unclear. Germline assignment: CDR1 DFQATT and CDR2 SNEGSKA (reference sequence). The CDR3 runs 12 residues. Trimming cost V 0 bases and J 8 bases, with 9 bases left between them. The CDR3, as DNA: TGCAGTGCTAGAGATCCAAGGGTTACGCAGTATTTT. Its translation: CSARDPRVTQYF.

The J gene is TRBJ2-2, the V gene TRBV10-3; D ambiguous. Germline loops: CDR1 ENHRY, CDR2 SYGVKD. This CDR3 has 15 residues. V lost 8 bases, J lost 1 base, and 14 bases lay in between. The CDR3: CAIGTETRNTGELFF. CDR3 DNA sequence: TGTGCCATCGGAACAGAGACCAGGAACACCGGGGAGCTGTTTTTT.